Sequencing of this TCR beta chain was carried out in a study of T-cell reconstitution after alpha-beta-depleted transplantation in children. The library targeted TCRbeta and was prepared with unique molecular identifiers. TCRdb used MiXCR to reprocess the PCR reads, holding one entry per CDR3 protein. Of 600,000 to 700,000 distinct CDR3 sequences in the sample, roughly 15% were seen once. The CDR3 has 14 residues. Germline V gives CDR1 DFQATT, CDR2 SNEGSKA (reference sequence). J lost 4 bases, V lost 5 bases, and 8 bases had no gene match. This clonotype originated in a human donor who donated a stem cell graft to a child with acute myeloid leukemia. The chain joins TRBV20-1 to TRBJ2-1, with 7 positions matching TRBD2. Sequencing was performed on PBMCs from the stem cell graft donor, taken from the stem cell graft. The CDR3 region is CSAGLGLTYNEQFF. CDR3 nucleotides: TGCAGTGCTGGTCTGGGACTAACATACAATGAGCAGTTCTTC.